This T cell receptor beta chain was sequenced in a study of T cell responses to AZD1222 COVID-19 vaccine. Study conclusions and caveats: It was only after the peak T cell response that any repertoires were sampled. CD4 TCRs associated with vaccination spanned spike, dominating at 160-218 and 743-854. Of spike-specific TCRs, nearly half reportedly target regions left unmutated in variants.

This clone was recorded at least ten times. The antigen remains unidentified. The method was immunoSEQ multiplex PCR; TCRdb's version includes in-frame clones alone and lacks a portion of them. Counted here are 200,000 or so clones, just over 90% occurring once; the ten biggest clones make up 0.99%. CDR3 length equals 13 residues. CDR1 is MDHEN and CDR2 is SYDVKM in the germline V gene. Between the trimmed V and J ends, which lost 1 base and 6 bases, there was a span of 9 bases. The sequencing here drew on peripheral blood, taken on day 0 of AZD1222 vaccination. This sequence originates from an adult in good health. The chain couples TRBV28 to TRBJ1-2, with TRBD1 as a possible D gene (5 bases). In DNA form, the CDR3 reads TGTGCCAGCAGTTTATCAGGGTCTAATGGCTACACCTTC. Protein sequence: CASSLSGSNGYTF.